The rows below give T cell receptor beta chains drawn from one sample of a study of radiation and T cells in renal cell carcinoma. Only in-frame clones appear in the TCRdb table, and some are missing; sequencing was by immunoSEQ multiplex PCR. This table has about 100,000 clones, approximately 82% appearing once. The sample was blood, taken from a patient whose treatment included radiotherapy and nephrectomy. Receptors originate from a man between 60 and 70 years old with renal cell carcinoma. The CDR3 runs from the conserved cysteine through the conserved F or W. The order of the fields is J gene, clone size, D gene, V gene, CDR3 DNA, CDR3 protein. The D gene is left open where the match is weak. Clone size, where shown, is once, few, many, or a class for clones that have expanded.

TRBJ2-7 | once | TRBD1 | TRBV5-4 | TGTGCCAGCAGCCCAGGGGGCCCATACGAGCAGTACTTC | CASSPGGPYEQYF
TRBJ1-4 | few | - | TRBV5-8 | TGTGCCAGCAGCTCCGGCGCCTTTGGAGAAGAAAAACTGTTTTTT | CASSSGAFGEEKLFF
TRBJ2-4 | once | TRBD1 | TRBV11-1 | TGTGCCAGCAGTCCGTCTAGGGGGCTCGGTATTCAGTACTTC | CASSPSRGLGIQYF
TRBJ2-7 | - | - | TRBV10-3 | TGTGCCATCAGTGAGAATTACGAGCAGTACTTC | CAISENYEQYF
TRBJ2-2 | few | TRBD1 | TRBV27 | TGTGCCAGCAGTTTGGGGATCAGGGGGCGAAAAACCGGGGAGCTGTTTTTT | CASSLGIRGRKTGELFF
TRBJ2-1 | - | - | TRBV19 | TGTGCCAGTAGTACGGAGGGAATTAACAATGAGCAGTTCTTC | CASSTEGINNEQFF
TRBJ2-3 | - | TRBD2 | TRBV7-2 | TGTGCCAGCAGCATCAACCCCCCGGGGGGGAGGGTCACAGATACGCAGTATTTT | CASSINPPGGRVTDTQYF
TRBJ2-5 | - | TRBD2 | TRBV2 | TGTGCCAGCAGTTTTAGCGGGAGTCAAGAGACCCAGTACTTC | CASSFSGSQETQYF
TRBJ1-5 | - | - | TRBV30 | TGTGCCTGGAGCCTAGGCCGGGTAGGACAGCCCCAGCATTTT | CAWSLGRVGQPQHF
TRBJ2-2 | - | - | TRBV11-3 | TGTGCCAGCAGCTTTTCCAGGGCGAACACCGGGGAGCTGTTTTTT | CASSFSRANTGELFF
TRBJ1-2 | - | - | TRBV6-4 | TGTGCCAGCAGCACAGGGCTTGGAGGGCTTGGCTACACCTTC | CASSTGLGGLGYTF
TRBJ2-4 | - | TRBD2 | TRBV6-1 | TGTGCCAGCAGTGAAGCCAGGCTAGCGGGAGTCATTCAGTACTTC | CASSEARLAGVIQYF
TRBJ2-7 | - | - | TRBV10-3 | TGTGCCATCAGTGTAGCGGCCTCGAGCTCCTACGAGCAGTACTTC | CAISVAASSSYEQYF
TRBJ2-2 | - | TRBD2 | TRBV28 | TGTGCCAGCAGTCCAGAGGGGTCAAGGCGGGAGGGCCACAGCGGGGAGCTGTTTTTT | CASSPEGSRREGHSGELFF
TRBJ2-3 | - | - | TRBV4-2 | TGTGCCAGCAGCCTAATCACACGGGCGAGTCATACGCAGTATTTT | CASSLITRASHTQYF
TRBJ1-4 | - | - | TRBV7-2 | TGTGCCAGCAGCGCCTTTTCGGGGACTGTGAATGAAAAACTGTTTTTT | CASSAFSGTVNEKLFF
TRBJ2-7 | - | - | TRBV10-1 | TGCGCCAGCAGTGAGTCATCCGCAGTACCAAACTACGAGCAGTACTTC | CASSESSAVPNYEQYF
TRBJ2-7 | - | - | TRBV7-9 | TGTGCCAGCGCTCGGGGGACCTACGAGCAGTACTTC | CASARGTYEQYF
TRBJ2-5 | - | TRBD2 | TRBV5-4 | TGTGCCAGCAGCTTGGTGGGGAGGGAGGAAGAGACCCAGTACTTC | CASSLVGREEETQYF
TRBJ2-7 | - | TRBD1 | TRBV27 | TGTGCCAGCAGTTTAGGGACAGGGGTTCTCGAGCAGTACTTC | CASSLGTGVLEQYF
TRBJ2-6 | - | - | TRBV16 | TGTGCCAGCAGCCAATCTGGGATCTCTGGGGCCAACGTCCTGACTTTC | CASSQSGISGANVLTF
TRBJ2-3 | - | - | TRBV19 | TGTGCCTCAGAAGGTCCAGGGGGGTACACAGATACGCAGTATTTT | CASEGPGGYTDTQYF
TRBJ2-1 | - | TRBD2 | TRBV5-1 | TGCGCCAGCAGCTTAAATAGCGGGAGGAAAAATGAGCAGTTCTTC | CASSLNSGRKNEQFF
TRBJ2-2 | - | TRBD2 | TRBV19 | TGTGCCAGTAGTGTCCTGACTAGCGGGGGGCCCGGGGAGCTGTTTTTT | CASSVLTSGGPGELFF
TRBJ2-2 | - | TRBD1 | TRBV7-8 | TGTGCCAGCAGCTCCGTAGCAGGGGGTGCCGGGGAGCTGTTTTTT | CASSSVAGGAGELFF
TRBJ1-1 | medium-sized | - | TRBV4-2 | TGTGCCAGCAGCCAAGTAATAGGTCTGAACACTGAAGCTTTCTTT | CASSQVIGLNTEAFF
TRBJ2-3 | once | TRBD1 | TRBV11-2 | TGTGCCAGCAGCCCCCAACCCGGACAGGGGGCCCGTGGGGATACGCAGTATTTT | CASSPQPGQGARGDTQYF
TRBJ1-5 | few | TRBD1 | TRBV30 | TGTGCCTGGAGTGGGGGACAGGTCAATCAGCCCCAGCATTTT | CAWSGGQVNQPQHF
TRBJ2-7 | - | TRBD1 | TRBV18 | TGTGCCAGCTCAGTCAGGGACAGGGGTAACTACGAGCAGTACTTC | CASSVRDRGNYEQYF
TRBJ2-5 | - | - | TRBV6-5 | TGTGCCAGCAGATCGGCCGGACAGACCGCAGAGACCCAGTACTTC | CASRSAGQTAETQYF
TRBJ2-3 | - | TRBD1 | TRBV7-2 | TGTGCCAGCAGCTTACGACAGGGGGATACGCAGTATTTT | CASSLRQGDTQYF
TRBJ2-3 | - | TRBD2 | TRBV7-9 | TGTGCCAGCGCTAGCGGGAGTCGTGATACGCAGTATTTT | CASASGSRDTQYF
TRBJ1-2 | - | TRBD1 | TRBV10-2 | TGCGCCAGCAGCGTTGACAGGGCTGCTGGCTACACCTTC | CASSVDRAAGYTF
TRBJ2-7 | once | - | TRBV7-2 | TGTGCCAGCAGCTTAGCCGGGGCCGGTAGATTCTACGAGCAGTACTTC | CASSLAGAGRFYEQYF
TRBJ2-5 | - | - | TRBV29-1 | TGCAGCGTTGAAGGGATCTTTCAAGAGACCCAGTACTTC | CSVEGIFQETQYF
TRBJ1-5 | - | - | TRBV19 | TGTGCCAGTAGTATAGCCGCGGGGGGGGATCAGCCCCAGCATTTT | CASSIAAGGDQPQHF
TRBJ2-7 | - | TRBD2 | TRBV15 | TGTGCCACCAGCAGGGGGACTAGCGCCACCTACGAGCAGTACTTC | CATSRGTSATYEQYF
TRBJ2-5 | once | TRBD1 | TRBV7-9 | TGTGCCAGCAGCCGAGGGGGCCTCCTAGGAGAGACCCAGTACTTC | CASSRGGLLGETQYF
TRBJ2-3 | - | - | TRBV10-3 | TGTGCCATCACGGGGGGCTACGGCACAGATACGCAGTATTTT | CAITGGYGTDTQYF
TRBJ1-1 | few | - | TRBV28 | TGTGCCAGCAGTTGGCGGGCGAACACTGAAGCTTTCTTT | CASSWRANTEAFF
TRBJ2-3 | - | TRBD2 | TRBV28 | TGTGCCAGCAGTCCTCCCCCGGGGGGGAGTTATAAGCGGGTCACAGATACGCAGTATTTT | CASSPPPGGSYKRVTDTQYF
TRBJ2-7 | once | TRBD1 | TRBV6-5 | TGTGCCAGCAGTCGCGGACAGGTAGTCTACGAGCAGTACTTC | CASSRGQVVYEQYF
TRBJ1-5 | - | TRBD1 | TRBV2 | TGTGCCAGCAGCCAGAACCTACAGGGGGCGGGCAATCAGCCCCAGCATTTT | CASSQNLQGAGNQPQHF
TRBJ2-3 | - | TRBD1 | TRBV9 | TGTGCCAGCAGCGAGGGGGACAGCGTAGCAGATACGCAGTATTTT | CASSEGDSVADTQYF
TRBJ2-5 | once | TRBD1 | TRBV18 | TGTGCCAGCTCACCACCGAAGGGACAGGGGTATGTGCAAGAGACCCAGTACTTC | CASSPPKGQGYVQETQYF
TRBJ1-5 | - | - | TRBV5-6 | TGTGCCAGCAGCTTGGGACAGTTTAGCAATCAGCCCCAGCATTTT | CASSLGQFSNQPQHF
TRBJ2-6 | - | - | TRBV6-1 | TGTGCCAGCAGTGTTGCCTCCGGGGCCAACGTCCTGACTTTC | CASSVASGANVLTF
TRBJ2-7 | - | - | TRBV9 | TGTGCCAGCAGCGCTCCGGGCCTAGCGAACGAGCAGTACTTC | CASSAPGLANEQYF
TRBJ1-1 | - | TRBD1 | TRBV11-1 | TGTGCCAGCACCGGGGACAGGGAGTGGACTGAAGCTTTCTTT | CASTGDREWTEAFF
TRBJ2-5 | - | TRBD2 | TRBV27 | TGTGCCAGCCCTATCCCCCACAGTCCTGGGGGGGGGCAAGAGACCCAGTACTTC | CASPIPHSPGGGQETQYF
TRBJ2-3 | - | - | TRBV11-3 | TGTGCCAGCAGCTTGGGGGGTGCCACAGATACGCAGTATTTT | CASSLGGATDTQYF
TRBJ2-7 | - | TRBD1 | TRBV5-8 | TGTGCCAGCAGCTTGAACCGGGACAGGGGCTCCTACGAGCAGTACTTC | CASSLNRDRGSYEQYF
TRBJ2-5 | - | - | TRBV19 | TGTGCCAGTAGTTTTCTAGGGTCAGAGACCCAGTACTTC | CASSFLGSETQYF